This TCR beta chain appears in the sequencing data of a study of CD8+ T cells in alopecia areata. Notes on the study in general: Relative to normal scalp, lesional scalp, especially alopecia totalis/universalis, showed higher clonality. Patients displayed less clarity in TCR sharing than mice, a finding possibly related to HLA.

Treatment specified: oral pan-JAK inhibitor, 5-10 mg twice daily. V was shortened by 2 bases and J by 3 bases, with 7 bases between the two germline ends. CDR3 length equals 13 residues. Germline values: CDR1 ENHRY, CDR2 SYGVKD. The authors extracted RNA and reverse transcribed it into cDNA as the sequencing template. Libraries were prepared by immunoSEQ multiplex PCR; TCRdb keeps only in-frame clonotypes and omits some of them. The sample carries about 260,000 clones, approximately 60% recorded once. A note on this clone: As yet, its antigen is unknown.

This clonotype originated in a human donor with alopecia areata. This chain connects TRBV10-3 to TRBJ1-2; D is unclear. The material was CD4+ T cells sorted from blood, obtained at roughly week 53, from a patient treated with tofacitinib. In DNA form, the CDR3 reads TGTGCCATCAGTGAGGCAGCGTACTATGGCTACACCTTC. Translation gives CAISEAAYYGYTF.